Listed here are 27 T cell receptor beta chains from one sample, sequenced in a study of tumor-infiltrating lymphocytes in primary liver carcinoma. The input was about 500 ng total RNA; TCR beta cDNA was made from it with a constant-region primer. Investigators got TCR beta libraries out of three nested multiplex PCR rounds, done with slightly modified ARM-PCR. Forward primers for TRBV1-TRBV30 and a C-beta reverse primer served the first two PCR rounds, at 10 cycles each. One entry per CDR3 protein results from TCRdb running MiXCR on the multiplex PCR reads. The sample lists roughly 80,000 distinct CDR3 sequences, 65% to 75% occurring once. Joint extraction of RNA and DNA used 20-30 mg of bulk tissue that was unsorted. The source material was tumor-adjacent normal liver tissue. The receptors come from a man aged 40-49 years with primary liver carcinoma and hepatitis B virus infection.

This clonotype showed up just once. Without the conserved terminal phenylalanine or tryptophan, this CDR3 likely stems from a read error. The CDR3 DNA reads as TGCGCGAGCAACACTGGACTAGCGGGAGCTTCGAACACCGGGGAGCTGTTTCTT. Protein sequence: CASNTGLAGASNTGELFL. The chain employs TRBV5-1 and TRBJ2-2; 13 nucleotides align to TRBD2. CDR3 size: 18 residues. Germline V gives CDR1 SGHRS, CDR2 YFSETQ.

Turning to this clonotype: A junction boundary mismatches the germline segment, possibly from a read error. Here the CDR3 DNA reads TGTGTCAGCAGTTACGCCCAGAGTACCGGGGAGCTGTTTTTT. This codes for CVSSYAQSTGELFF. The chain joins TRBV6-5 to TRBJ2-2; D is undetermined. The CDR3 runs 14 residues. In germline, CDR1 is MNHEY, CDR2 SVGAGI.

The chain links TRBV5-4 to TRBJ2-2; TRBD2 is a possible D gene (6 bases). CDR3 length: 16 residues. V was shortened by 7 bases and J by 7 bases, with 23 bases between the two germline ends. Germline V gene sequence: CDR1 SGHNT, CDR2 YYREEE (reference sequence). The CDR3: CASCSDGGVDIGELFF. The CDR3 nucleotides are TGTGCCAGCTGCTCGGATGGCGGGGTGGATATCGGGGAGCTGTTTTTT.

With respect to this clonotype: Mismatch with germline at one junction end may stem from a read error. This chain's CDR3 is CVSSSGEPQYF. The CDR3 DNA is TGTGTCAGCAGTTCCGGAGAGCCCCAGTACTTC. J is TRBJ2-5 and V is TRBV12-3 or TRBV12-4; D gene ambiguous. The CDR3 runs 11 residues.

Turning to this clonotype: Germline and junction disagree at one end, which may indicate a read error. The V gene is TRBV10-3, the J gene TRBJ1-2, with 8 bases matching TRBD1. CDR1 is ENHRY, CDR2 SYGVKD, per germline. The CDR3 consists of 13 residues. CDR3 DNA sequence: TGTGCCTTCAGTGGAACAGGGGGAGATGGCTACACCTTC. It yields the protein CAFSGTGGDGYTF.

Of note for this clonotype: It may be a read error: a sequence one base away is much more abundant. The J gene is TRBJ2-1, the V gene TRBV7-9, with a weak D call TRBD2 (5 bases). This CDR3 region has 15 residues. Trimming removed 5 bases at V and 7 bases at J, with 18 bases between. Germline values: CDR1 SEHNR, CDR2 FQNEAQ (reference sequence). The CDR3 loop reads CASSILTGSGNEQFF. In DNA form, the CDR3 reads TGTGCCAGCAGCATCCTAACGGGGTCGGGGAATGAGCAGTTCTTC.

In the case of this clonotype: The junction departs from the called germline gene at one end, perhaps through a read error. The chain is built from TRBV6-6 and TRBJ2-2; maybe TRBD2 (6 bases). Germline assignment: CDR1 MNHNY and CDR2 SVGAGI (reference sequence). The length of the CDR3 is 15 residues. In nucleotides, the CDR3 is TGTGCCAGCACAGACCTTTACTACGAGGGCGGGGAGCCGTTTTTT. Protein product: CASTDLYYEGGEPFF.

At least ten counts were recorded for this clonotype. The chain links TRBV5-6 to TRBJ2-3; 7 bases align to TRBD1. Trimming took 1 base from V and 2 from J; bases not matched to a gene: 10. CDR1 and CDR2 from the germline V gene are SGHDT and YYEEEE. The CDR3 consists of 17 residues. For the CDR3, the DNA is TGTGCCAGCAGCTTGTTTACAGGGGATCGGGACACAGATACGCAGTATTTT. Translated, it gives CASSLFTGDRDTDTQYF. Filled out from reference TRBV5-6 and TRBJ2-3, the complete variable domain reads DAGVTQSPTHLIKTRGQQVTLRCSPKSGHDTVSWYQQALGQGPQFIFQYYEEEERQRGNFPDRFSGHQFPNYSSELNVNALLLGDSALYLCASSLFTGDRDTDTQYFGPGTRLTVL.

The chain is built from TRBV28 and TRBJ2-7; D is possibly TRBD2 (5 bases). Trimming stripped 5 bases from V and 4 bases from J, with 18 bases between. Germline V gene sequence: CDR1 MDHEN, CDR2 SYDVKM. The CDR3 is 15 amino acids. The CDR3 loop reads CASSPPPWEKYEQYF. CDR3 DNA: TGTGCCAGCAGTCCCCCCCCCTGGGAGAAGTACGAGCAGTACTTC.

About this clonotype: The germline gene is not matched at one end of the junction; a read error may be the cause. The CDR3 DNA reads TGTGCCATCAGTGGCACGATGGACACTGAAGCCTTCTTT. It codes for CAISGTMDTEAFF. This chain uses TRBV10-3 with TRBJ1-1, with a weak D call TRBD1 (5 bases). Germline lookup yields CDR1 ENHRY and CDR2 SYGVKD. The length of the CDR3 is 13 residues.

V gene TRBV6-5 combines with J gene TRBJ2-1; no clear D. V dropped 0 bases and J dropped 9 bases, with 12 bases sitting between them. The CDR3 consists of 14 residues. Germline lookup yields CDR1 MNHEY and CDR2 SVGAGI. The CDR3 sequence: CASSYSAGWVEQFF. CDR3 in DNA: TGTGCCAGCAGTTACTCGGCCGGGTGGGTTGAGCAGTTCTTC.

This clonotype was picked up a small number of times. This may be a read error: a much more frequent sequence differs by one nucleotide. J is TRBJ2-7 and V is TRBV5-1; no reliable D call. Germline V gene lookup returns CDR1 SGHRS and CDR2 YFSETQ. The CDR3 covers 14 residues. CDR3 nucleotide sequence: TGCGTCAGCAGAAACGAACCAGTTTCCTACGAGCAGTACTTC. Translated: CVSRNEPVSYEQYF.

This clonotype came up many times. The V call is TRBV28, the J call TRBJ2-3; 12 nucleotides agree with TRBD2. J was trimmed by 1 base and V by 6 bases; bases with no gene match: 11. This CDR3 is 18 amino acids long. Germline-derived CDR1 and CDR2 are MDHEN and SYDVKM. The CDR3 DNA reads TGTGCCAGCAGCCCACTAGCGGGAGGTGACAGTGGCACAGATACGCAGTATTTT. Amino acid sequence: CASSPLAGGDSGTDTQYF.

About this clonotype: This may stem from a read error, because a much larger clone lies one nucleotide away. J is TRBJ2-6 and V is TRBV29-1; D remains unclear. V was shortened by 4 bases and J by 6 bases, with 13 bases between the two germline ends. The CDR3 is 14 residues long. Germline V lookup: CDR1 SQVTM, CDR2 ANQGSEA. DNA of the CDR3: TGCAGCGTTGGGGTCCAAGGTGTGGCCAACGTCCTGACTTTC. Amino acids: CSVGVQGVANVLTF.

This clonotype was recorded many times. The V gene is TRBV11-3, the J gene TRBJ2-7; a weak D match, TRBD1 (6 bases). Germline loops: CDR1 SGHNT, CDR2 YENEEA. V lost 0 bases, J lost 2 bases, and 11 bases lay in between. The CDR3 sequence is 15 residues long. DNA of the CDR3: TGTGCCAGCAGCTTAGATCCCGGGACACCCTACGAGCAGTACTTC. Its protein is CASSLDPGTPYEQYF.

To note about this clonotype: The CDR3 does not end in the conserved phenylalanine or tryptophan, so this is likely a read error. The chain links TRBV2 to TRBJ2-1; 8 bases are shared with TRBD1. This CDR3 is 12 amino acids long. The germline V gene has CDR1 SNHLY and CDR2 FYNNEI. The CDR3: CVSSTGEDEQFL. The CDR3, as DNA: TGTGTCAGTTCGACAGGGGAGGATGAGCAGTTCTTA.

Regarding this clonotype: Germline is not matched at one junction end, which may reflect a read error. This chain joins TRBV6-5 and TRBJ2-6; the D gene is possibly TRBD1 (5 bases). Germline values: CDR1 MNHEY, CDR2 SVGAGI. This CDR3 spans 15 amino acids. CDR3 DNA: TGTGCCAACAGTCCCGACCTTCCTGGGGCCAACGTCCTGACTTTT. Its translation: CANSPDLPGANVLTF.

A word on this clonotype: A read error may produce the germline difference seen at one junction end. This chain links TRBV6-1 with TRBJ2-7; TRBD1 matches at 8 bases. The CDR3 is made up of 14 amino acids. CDR1 is MNHNS and CDR2 is SASEGT in the germline V gene. This CDR3 reads CASSRQGIDYEEYF. The CDR3 DNA follows: TGTGCCAGCAGTCGACAGGGGATAGACTACGAGGAGTACTTC.

This clonotype has only one observation. The junction departs from germline at one end; a sequencing error may be responsible. The chain employs TRBV4-2 and TRBJ2-5, with D unclear. The CDR3 loop spans 13 amino acids. Germline CDR1 reads LGHNA; CDR2 reads YNFKEQ. The CDR3 bases are TGTGCCAGCAGCCAAGAACGAACAGAGACCCGGTACTTC. Its protein product is CASSQERTETRYF.

The chain employs TRBV7-2 and TRBJ1-5; 11 bases are a match to TRBD1. The trim removed 1 base at V and 6 bases at J, leaving 5 bases unmatched. Per germline, CDR1 SGHTA and CDR2 FQGNSA. The length of the CDR3 is 16 residues. CDR3: CASSLGPGQGGQPQHF. In nucleotides, the CDR3 is TGTGCCAGCAGCTTAGGACCGGGACAGGGGGGTCAGCCCCAGCATTTT.

A remark on this clonotype: The junction and the germline gene differ at one end; a read error may be behind it. The J gene is TRBJ2-2, the V gene TRBV6-2 or TRBV6-3; 7 nucleotides match TRBD2. This CDR3 has 13 residues. The germline CDR1 and CDR2 sequences are MNHEY and SVGEGT. The CDR3 is CVSSYFLSGELSF. For the CDR3, the DNA is TGTGTCAGCAGTTACTTCTTAAGCGGGGAGTTGTCTTTT.

Concerning this clonotype itself: A read error may be the cause here, since a much bigger clone is one base away. This chain's CDR3 is CASEQQIASTYTQYF. CDR3 nucleotides: TGTGCCAGTGAACAGCAAATAGCTAGCACATATACGCAGTATTTT. The chain joins TRBV6-6 to TRBJ2-3; perhaps TRBD2 as D (5 bases). This CDR3 is 15 amino acids long. CDR1 and CDR2 (germline): MNHNY, SVGAGI (reference sequence).

In the case of this clonotype: The CDR3 carries no conserved terminal phenylalanine or tryptophan, so it likely arises from a read error. The chain carries TRBV5-4 and TRBJ2-1; possible D gene TRBD1, 6 bases. Trimming cost V 0 bases and J 6 bases, with 13 bases left between them. The CDR3 is 15 amino acids. The V gene's germline CDR1 is SGHNT and CDR2 YYREEE (reference sequence). CDR3 DNA: TGTGCCAGCAGCTTGGTGGGGGCACGCCCCAATGAGCAGTTCCTC. Translating gives CASSLVGARPNEQFL.

This clonotype was picked up many times. The rearrangement joins TRBV5-8 to TRBJ1-1, with D possibly being TRBD1 (5 bases). The CDR3 runs 14 residues. Germline values: CDR1 SGHTS, CDR2 YDEGEE. The V end lost 4 bases, the J end lost 1 base, and 11 bases lay between the germline ends. DNA of the CDR3: TGTGCCAGCAGCCTACCGACAGAGAACACTGAAGCTTTCTTT. This sequence encodes CASSLPTENTEAFF.

About this clonotype: One junction end does not reproduce the germline sequence, and a read error may be involved. CDR3 sequence: CASSPGDFYNGQLF. The CDR3 nucleotides read TGTGCCAGCAGCCCTGGGGACTTTTACAATGGGCAGCTCTTC. This chain links TRBV4-2 with TRBJ2-1; D might be TRBD2 (6 bases). Germline CDR1 reads LGHNA; CDR2 reads YNFKEQ. This CDR3 region has 14 residues.

On this clonotype: Lacking the conserved final phenylalanine or tryptophan, this CDR3 likely reflects a read error. In nucleotides, the CDR3 is TGTGCCAGCAGCTTAACCGACGGAACCTACGAGCAGTACATC. It codes for CASSLTDGTYEQYI. The chain couples TRBV11-2 to TRBJ2-7, with D uncertain. Trimming removed 2 bases from V and 2 bases from J, with 10 bases in between. CDR3 length: 14 residues. Germline lookup yields CDR1 SGHAT and CDR2 FQNNGV.

This clonotype appeared once. At one end the junction does not follow the germline gene, possibly because of a read error. The chain links TRBV12-3 or TRBV12-4 to TRBJ1-6; D is perhaps TRBD1 (6 bases). This CDR3 region has 14 residues. CDR3 nucleotide sequence: TGTGCCAGCAGTTTACAGGGGACCGATTCACCCCTCCAATTT. It encodes CASSLQGTDSPLQF.